This section outlines one TCR beta chain sequence together with its context. This CDR3 is 19 amino acids long. V trimming: 0 bases; J trimming: 6 bases; junction bases outside the gene matches: 16. Germline-derived CDR1 and CDR2 are SGHAT and FQNNGV. This entry comes from a study of blood T cell repertoires in COVID-19. The method was immunoSEQ multiplex PCR; TCRdb's version includes in-frame clones alone and lacks a portion of them. The profile shows hundreds of thousands of clones, approximately 88% of them singletons. The TCR originated in a woman aged 30 to 39 with acute or convalescent COVID-19. The chain couples TRBV11-2 to TRBJ2-7; TRBD2 matches at 11 bases. The sequenced material came from peripheral blood. CDR3 nucleotides: TGTGCCAGCAGCTTAGATGGGACCGTCGGGACTAGCGGAAGGCGCGAGCAGTACTTC. Translated: CASSLDGTVGTSGRREQYF.